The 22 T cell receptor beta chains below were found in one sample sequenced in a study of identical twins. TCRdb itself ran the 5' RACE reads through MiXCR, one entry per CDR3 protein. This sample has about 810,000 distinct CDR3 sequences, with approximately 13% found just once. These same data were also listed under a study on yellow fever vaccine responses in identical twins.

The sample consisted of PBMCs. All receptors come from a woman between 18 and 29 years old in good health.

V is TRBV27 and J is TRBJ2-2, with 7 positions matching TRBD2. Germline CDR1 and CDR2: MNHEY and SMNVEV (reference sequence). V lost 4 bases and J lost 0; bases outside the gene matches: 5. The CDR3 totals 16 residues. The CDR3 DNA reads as TGTGCCAGCAGTTCCCCCGGGGGGACGAACACCGGGGAGCTGTTTTTT. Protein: CASSSPGGTNTGELFF.

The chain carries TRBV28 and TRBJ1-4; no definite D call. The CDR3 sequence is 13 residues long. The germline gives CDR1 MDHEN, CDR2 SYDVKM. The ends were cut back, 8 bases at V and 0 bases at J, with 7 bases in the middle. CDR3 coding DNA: TGTGCCAGCGGTTACTCAACTAATGAAAAACTGTTTTTT. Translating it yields CASGYSTNEKLFF.

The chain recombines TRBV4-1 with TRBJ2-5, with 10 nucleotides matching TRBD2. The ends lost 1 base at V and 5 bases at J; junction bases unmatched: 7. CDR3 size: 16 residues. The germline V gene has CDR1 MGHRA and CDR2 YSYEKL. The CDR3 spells CASSQGAGGTGETQYF. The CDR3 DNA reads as TGCGCCAGCAGCCAAGGAGCGGGGGGGACCGGGGAGACCCAGTACTTC.

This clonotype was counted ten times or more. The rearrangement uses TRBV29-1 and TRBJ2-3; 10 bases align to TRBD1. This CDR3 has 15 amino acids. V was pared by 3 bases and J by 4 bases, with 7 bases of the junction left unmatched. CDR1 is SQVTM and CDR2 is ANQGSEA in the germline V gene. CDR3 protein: CSVDPRQGASDTQYF. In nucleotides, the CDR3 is TGCAGCGTTGATCCCCGACAGGGGGCATCAGATACGCAGTATTTT.

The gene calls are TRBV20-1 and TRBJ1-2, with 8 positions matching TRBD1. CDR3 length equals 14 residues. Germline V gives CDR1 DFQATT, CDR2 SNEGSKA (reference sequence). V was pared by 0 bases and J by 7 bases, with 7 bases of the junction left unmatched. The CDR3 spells CSARDGQGAGGYTF. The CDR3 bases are TGCAGTGCTAGAGATGGCCAGGGGGCTGGTGGCTACACCTTC.

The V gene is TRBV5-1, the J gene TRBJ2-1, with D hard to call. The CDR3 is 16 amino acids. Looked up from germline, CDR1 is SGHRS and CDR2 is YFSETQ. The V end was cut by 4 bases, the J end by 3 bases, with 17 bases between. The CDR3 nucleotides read TGCGCCAGCAGCCGCATCTCGATGGGTGTCTACAATGAGCAGTTCTTC. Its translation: CASSRISMGVYNEQFF.

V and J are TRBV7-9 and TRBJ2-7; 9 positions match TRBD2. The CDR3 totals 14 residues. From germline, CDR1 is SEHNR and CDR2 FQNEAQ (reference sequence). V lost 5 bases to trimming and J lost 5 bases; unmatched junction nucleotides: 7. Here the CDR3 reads CASSPQREAHEQYF. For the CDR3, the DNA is TGTGCCAGCAGCCCCCAGCGGGAGGCGCACGAGCAGTACTTC.

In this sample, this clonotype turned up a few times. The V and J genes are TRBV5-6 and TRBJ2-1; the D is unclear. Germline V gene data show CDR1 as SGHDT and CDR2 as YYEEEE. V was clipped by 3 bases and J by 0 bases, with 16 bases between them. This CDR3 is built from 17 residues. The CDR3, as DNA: TGTGCCAGCAGCTCTGTGACACCGACGACCTCCTACAATGAGCAGTTCTTC. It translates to CASSSVTPTTSYNEQFF.

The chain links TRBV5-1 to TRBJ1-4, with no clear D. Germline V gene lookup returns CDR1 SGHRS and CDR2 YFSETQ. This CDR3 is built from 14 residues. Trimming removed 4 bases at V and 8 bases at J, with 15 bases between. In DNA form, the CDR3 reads TGCGCCAGCAGCCACCCAGGCAGGAACGAAAAACTGTTTTTT. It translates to CASSHPGRNEKLFF.

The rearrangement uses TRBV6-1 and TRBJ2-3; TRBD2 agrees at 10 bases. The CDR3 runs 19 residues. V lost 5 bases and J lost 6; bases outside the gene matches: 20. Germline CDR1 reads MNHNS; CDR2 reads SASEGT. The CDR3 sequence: CASSLLPPRLAGVGDTQYF. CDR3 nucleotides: TGTGCCAGCAGTCTCCTTCCCCCTAGGCTAGCGGGAGTAGGGGATACGCAGTATTTT.

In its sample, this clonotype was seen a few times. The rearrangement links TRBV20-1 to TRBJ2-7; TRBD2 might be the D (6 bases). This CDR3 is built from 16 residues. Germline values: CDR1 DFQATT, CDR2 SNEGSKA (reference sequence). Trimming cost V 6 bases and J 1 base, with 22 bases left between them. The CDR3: CSAYPTPGVSSYEQYF. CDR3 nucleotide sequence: TGCAGTGCCTACCCTACCCCGGGAGTCTCTTCCTACGAGCAGTACTTC.

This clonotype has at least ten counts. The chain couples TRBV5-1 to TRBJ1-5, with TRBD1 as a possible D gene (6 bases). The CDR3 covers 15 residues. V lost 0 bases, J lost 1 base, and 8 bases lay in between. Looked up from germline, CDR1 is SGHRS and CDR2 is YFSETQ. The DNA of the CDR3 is TGCGCCAGCAGCTTGGTAGGGGGGAGCAATCAGCCCCAGCATTTT. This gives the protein CASSLVGGSNQPQHF.

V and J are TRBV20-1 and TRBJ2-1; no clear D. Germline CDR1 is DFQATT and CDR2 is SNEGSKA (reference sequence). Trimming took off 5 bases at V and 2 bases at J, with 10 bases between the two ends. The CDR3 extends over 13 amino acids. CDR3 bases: TGCAGTGCTCCCCCGGCTCCCTACAATGAGCAGTTCTTC. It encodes CSAPPAPYNEQFF.

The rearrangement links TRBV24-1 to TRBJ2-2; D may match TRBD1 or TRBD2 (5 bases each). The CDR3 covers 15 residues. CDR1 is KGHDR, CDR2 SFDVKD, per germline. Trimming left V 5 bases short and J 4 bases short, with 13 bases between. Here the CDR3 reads CATSGLGTTTGELFF. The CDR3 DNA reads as TGTGCCACCAGTGGATTGGGGACCACCACCGGGGAGCTGTTTTTT.

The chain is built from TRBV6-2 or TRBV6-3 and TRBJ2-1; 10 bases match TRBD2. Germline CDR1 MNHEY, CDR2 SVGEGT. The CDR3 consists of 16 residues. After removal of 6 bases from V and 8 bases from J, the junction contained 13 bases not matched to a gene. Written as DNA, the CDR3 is TGTGCCAGCAGGGCGGTGGAGCTAGCGGGAGAGGATGAGCAGTTCTTC. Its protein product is CASRAVELAGEDEQFF.

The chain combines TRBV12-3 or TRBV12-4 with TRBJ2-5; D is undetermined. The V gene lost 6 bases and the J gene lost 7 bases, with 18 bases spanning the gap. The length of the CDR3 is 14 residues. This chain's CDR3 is CASRRQESFGTQYF. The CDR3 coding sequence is TGTGCCAGCAGAAGGCAGGAAAGTTTCGGGACCCAGTACTTC.

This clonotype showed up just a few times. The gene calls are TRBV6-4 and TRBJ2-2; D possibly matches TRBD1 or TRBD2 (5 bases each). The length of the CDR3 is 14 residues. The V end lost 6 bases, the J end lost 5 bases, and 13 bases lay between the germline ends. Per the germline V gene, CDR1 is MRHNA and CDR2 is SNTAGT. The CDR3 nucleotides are TGTGCCAGCAGCCACGGGGACGCGACCGGGGAGCTGTTTTTT. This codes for CASSHGDATGELFF.

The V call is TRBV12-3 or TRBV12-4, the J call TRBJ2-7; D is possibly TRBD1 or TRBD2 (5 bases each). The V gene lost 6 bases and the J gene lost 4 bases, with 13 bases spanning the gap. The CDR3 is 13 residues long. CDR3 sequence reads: CASRGDGIYEQYF. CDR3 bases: TGTGCCAGCAGGGGGGACGGAATTTACGAGCAGTACTTC.

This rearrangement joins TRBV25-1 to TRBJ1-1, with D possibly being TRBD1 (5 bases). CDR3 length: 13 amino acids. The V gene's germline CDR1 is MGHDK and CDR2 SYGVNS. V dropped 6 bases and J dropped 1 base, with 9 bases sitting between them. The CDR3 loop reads CASRGDANTEAFF. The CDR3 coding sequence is TGTGCCAGCAGGGGGGATGCGAACACTGAAGCTTTCTTT.

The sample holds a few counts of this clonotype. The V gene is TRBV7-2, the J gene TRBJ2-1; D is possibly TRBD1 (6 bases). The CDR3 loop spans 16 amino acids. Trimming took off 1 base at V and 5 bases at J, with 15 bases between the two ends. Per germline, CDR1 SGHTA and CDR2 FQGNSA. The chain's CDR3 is CASSLELRGTDNEQFF. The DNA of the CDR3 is TGTGCCAGCAGCTTAGAGTTGAGGGGGACGGACAATGAGCAGTTCTTC.

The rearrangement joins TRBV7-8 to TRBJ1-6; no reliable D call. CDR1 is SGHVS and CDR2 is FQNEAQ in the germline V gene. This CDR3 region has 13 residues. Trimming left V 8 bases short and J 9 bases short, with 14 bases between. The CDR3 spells CASFGENGSPLHF. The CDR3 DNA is TGTGCCAGCTTCGGAGAGAACGGTTCACCCCTCCACTTT.

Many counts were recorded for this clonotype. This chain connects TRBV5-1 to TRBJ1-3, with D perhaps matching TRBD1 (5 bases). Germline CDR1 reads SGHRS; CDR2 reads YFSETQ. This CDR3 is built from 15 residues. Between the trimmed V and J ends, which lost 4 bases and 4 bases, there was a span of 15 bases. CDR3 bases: TGCGCCAGCAGCAGCAACGGGGCGAGCGGAAACACCATATATTTT. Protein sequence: CASSSNGASGNTIYF.